A single sample is the source of the 2 T cell receptor beta chains below, sequenced in a study of shared clonotypes between healthy human individuals. The method was immunoSEQ multiplex PCR; TCRdb's version includes in-frame clones alone and lacks a portion of them. The table records approximately 2,200,000 clones, 93% of them present only once. It was CD45RO-negative cells, positively selected for CCR7, that made up naive CD8 cells, with terminally differentiated effector memory CD45RA+ cells excluded. The sequenced sample was naive CD8+ T cells from PBMCs. The receptors were sampled from a man aged 18 to 30 in good health. Some clones in this sample may be carry-over from other donors' samples.

The chain joins TRBV5-1 to TRBJ2-2, with unresolved D. This CDR3 region has 13 residues. Germline V lookup: CDR1 SGHRS, CDR2 YFSETQ. V was clipped by 3 bases and J by 4 bases, with 7 bases between them. The CDR3: CASSWPSTGELFF. The CDR3 DNA is TGCGCCAGCAGCTGGCCGAGCACCGGGGAGCTGTTTTTT. The full variable domain, its missing parts supplied by reference TRBV5-1 and TRBJ2-2, is KAGVTQTPRYLIKTRGQQVTLSCSPISGHRSVSWYQQTPGQGLQFLFEYFSETQRNKGNFPGRFSGRQFSNSRSEMNVSTLELGDSALYLCASSWPSTGELFFGEGSRLTVL.

This chain links TRBV7-2 with TRBJ1-4; 7 nucleotides match TRBD1. Germline CDR1 is SGHTA and CDR2 is FQGNSA. The CDR3 covers 17 residues. Trimming cost V 4 bases and J 0 bases; bases outside gene matches: 8. The CDR3 bases are TGTGCCAGCAGCTCCCGGGACAGTGATACAACTAATGAAAAACTGTTTTTT. Protein product: CASSSRDSDTTNEKLFF.